These 24 T cell receptor beta chains share one sample of origin, sequenced in a study of OX40 agonist ivuxolimab in advanced cancers. The library was built by means of the immunoSEQ multiplex PCR assay. Sourced from immuneACCESS, this table was stored by TCRdb with only in-frame sequences that have V and J called. A share of the clones is absent; for the studies checked, an unresolved V gene accounts for under half, and the remainder has no known explanation. Recorded for this sample are about 61,000 clones; about 88% of them occurred a single time. Roughly 1.1% of the sample belongs to the ten largest clones. The specimen comprised CD4+ or CD8+ T cells sorted from blood, sampled in a trial of the OX40 agonist ivuxolimab. These receptors all come from an adult with an advanced solid tumor such as melanoma, head and neck, liver or kidney cancer.

In DNA, the CDR3 is TGTGCCAGCAGTCGGGGGGGCAAGAACACTGAAGCTTTCTTT. Translating gives CASSRGGKNTEAFF. The chain uses TRBV2 and TRBJ1-1, with D perhaps matching TRBD1 (6 bases). Germline CDR1 is SNHLY and CDR2 is FYNNEI. The CDR3 spans 14 residues. The V and J ends lost 5 bases and 1 base respectively, with 11 bases between them.

In this sample, this clone turned up a few times. The J gene is TRBJ1-2, the V gene TRBV29-1, with 9 bases fitting TRBD1. Germline CDR1 and CDR2: SQVTM and ANQGSEA. The CDR3 runs to 14 residues. The ends lost 4 bases at V and 9 bases at J; junction bases unmatched: 12. As DNA, the CDR3 is TGCAGCGTTGGAGGCTCCGGGACAGGGTATAGCTACACCTTC. Amino acid sequence: CSVGGSGTGYSYTF.

This chain uses TRBV4-1 with TRBJ2-7; D is perhaps TRBD1 (5 bases). This CDR3 is 15 amino acids long. The germline V gene encodes CDR1 MGHRA and CDR2 YSYEKL. Trimming took off 4 bases at V and 5 bases at J, with 18 bases between the two ends. The CDR3 DNA follows: TGCGCCAGCAGCCCCGCAGGGAAATCGACGAACGAGCAGTACTTC. Protein product: CASSPAGKSTNEQYF.

This chain links TRBV5-1 with TRBJ2-2; possibly TRBD2 for D (5 bases). The CDR3 is made up of 16 amino acids. CDR1 SGHRS and CDR2 YFSETQ come from the germline V gene. The V and J ends lost 2 bases and 4 bases respectively, with 15 bases between them. CDR3 bases: TGCGCCAGCAGCTTCGGTGGGCTGGGGAGCACCGGGGAGCTGTTTTTT. Residues: CASSFGGLGSTGELFF.

The genes are TRBV7-2 and TRBJ1-5; TRBD1 aligns across 8 bases. This CDR3 comprises 16 residues. Trimming cost V 1 base and J 4 bases; bases outside gene matches: 6. Germline CDR1 is SGHTA and CDR2 is FQGNSA. CDR3: CASSLVGTGSNQPQHF. CDR3 bases: TGTGCCAGCAGCTTAGTGGGGACAGGTAGTAATCAGCCCCAGCATTTT.

J is TRBJ2-5 and V is TRBV19; 8 bases line up with TRBD1. Trimming removed 5 bases from V and 5 bases from J; junction bases left unmatched: 10. The germline V gene has CDR1 LNHDA and CDR2 SQIVND (reference sequence). The CDR3 contains 15 residues. This chain's CDR3 is CASSPPGRGLETQYF. DNA of the CDR3: TGTGCCAGTAGTCCCCCGGGCAGGGGGCTGGAGACCCAGTACTTC.

The table lists this clone with a few counts. This chain uses TRBV9 with TRBJ2-5; TRBD1 matches 9 bases. The junction had 8 bases not matched to a gene; V was cut back by 0 bases and J by 5 bases. The CDR3 is made up of 16 amino acids. Per germline, CDR1 SGDLS and CDR2 YYNGEE. In nucleotides, the CDR3 is TGTGCCAGCAGCGTAGTTGGGACAGGGAGGGCCGAGACCCAGTACTTC. Translating gives CASSVVGTGRAETQYF.

CDR3 DNA: TGTGCTAGTGGTTTGGTACTTGGGTTGGGAGATACGCAGTATTTT. It translates to CASGLVLGLGDTQYF. The V call is TRBV12-5, the J call TRBJ2-3; the D is unclear. The CDR3 length is 15 residues. The germline gives CDR1 LGHNT, CDR2 FRNRAP. V lost 0 bases and J lost 5, with 12 bases in between.

The rearrangement uses TRBV5-1 and TRBJ2-1; D not resolved. V was clipped by 2 bases and J by 8 bases, with 5 bases between them. CDR1 and CDR2 (germline): SGHRS, YFSETQ. The CDR3 totals 11 residues. CDR3 coding DNA: TGCGCCAGCAGCTTCCTCGATGAGCAGTTCTTC. This translates into CASSFLDEQFF.

This chain uses TRBV4-1 with TRBJ2-1; 9 bases map to TRBD2. Trimming removed 1 base from V and 5 bases from J; junction bases left unmatched: 12. Per germline, CDR1 MGHRA and CDR2 YSYEKL. This CDR3 has 18 amino acids. The CDR3 region is CASSQVSGGRRSNNEQFF. The CDR3 nucleotides are TGCGCCAGCAGCCAAGTGAGCGGGGGGAGACGGTCCAACAATGAGCAGTTCTTC.

The genes are TRBV6-5 and TRBJ2-2; 7 bases fit TRBD2. CDR3 length equals 14 residues. Germline lookup yields CDR1 MNHEY and CDR2 SVGAGI. The V and J ends lost 9 bases and 4 bases, in that order; junction bases with no gene match: 8. The CDR3 DNA follows: TGTGCCAGTAAGAACGGGGGGACCACCGGGGAGCTGTTTTTT. Its protein is CASKNGGTTGELFF.

The chain uses TRBV10-3 and TRBJ2-1; 10 bases match TRBD2. Unmatched junction bases numbered 4, after V lost 5 bases and J lost 6 bases. The CDR3 has 14 residues. Looked up from germline, CDR1 is ENHRY and CDR2 is SYGVKD. The CDR3 is CAISSGGAFNEQFF. As DNA, the CDR3 is TGTGCCATCAGTAGCGGGGGGGCTTTCAATGAGCAGTTCTTC.

The table lists this clone with a few counts. J is TRBJ1-6 and V is TRBV13, with 7 bases fitting TRBD1. J gave up 6 bases and V 2 bases, and 4 bases lay outside the gene matches. The CDR3 length is 15 residues. The germline CDR1 and CDR2 sequences are PRHDT and FYEKMQ (reference sequence). CDR3 sequence reads: CASSLRQGVNSPLHF. The CDR3, as DNA: TGTGCCAGCAGCTTACGGCAGGGGGTTAATTCACCCCTCCACTTT. Together with reference TRBV13 and TRBJ1-6, the CDR3 gives the full variable domain: AAGVIQSPRHLIKEKRETATLKCYPIPRHDTVYWYQQGPGQDPQFLISFYEKMQSDKGSIPDRFSAQQFSDYHSELNMSSLELGDSALYFCASSLRQGVNSPLHFGNGTRLTVT.

The rearrangement joins TRBV2 to TRBJ1-5; D gene uncertain. V dropped 6 bases and J dropped 6 bases, with 9 bases sitting between them. The germline CDR1 and CDR2 sequences are SNHLY and FYNNEI. This CDR3 has 12 amino acids. In DNA form, the CDR3 reads TGTGCCAGCAGGAACCAGGCTCAGCCCCAGCATTTT. This gives the protein CASRNQAQPQHF.

The rearrangement joins TRBV14 to TRBJ1-4; possibly TRBD1 for D (6 bases). Germline lookup yields CDR1 SGHDN and CDR2 FVKESK. V shed 6 bases and J shed 7 bases, with 30 bases lying between them. The CDR3 is 19 amino acids. The CDR3 region is CASSPANTPTGGAGEKLFF. The CDR3 DNA is TGTGCCAGCAGTCCAGCCAACACCCCCACGGGGGGCGCCGGTGAAAAACTGTTTTTT.

CDR3 in amino acids: CASSPGARGETQYF. The CDR3 DNA follows: TGCGCCAGCTCCCCGGGAGCCAGGGGTGAGACCCAGTACTTC. V usage is TRBV5-1 and J usage is TRBJ2-5; D may be TRBD1 or TRBD2 (6 bases each). Trimming removed 7 bases at V and 5 bases at J, with 18 bases between. CDR1 and CDR2 from the germline V gene are SGHRS and YFSETQ. CDR3 length: 14 residues. The full variable domain, in which reference TRBV5-1 and TRBJ2-5 provide the parts outside the CDR3, is KAGVTQTPRYLIKTRGQQVTLSCSPISGHRSVSWYQQTPGQGLQFLFEYFSETQRNKGNFPGRFSGRQFSNSRSEMNVSTLELGDSALYLCASSPGARGETQYFGPGTRLLVL.

V is TRBV5-1 and J is TRBJ1-5; D is perhaps TRBD1 (6 bases). V was trimmed by 4 bases and J by 6 bases, leaving 17 bases between them. Germline CDR1 is SGHRS and CDR2 is YFSETQ. The CDR3 is 15 amino acids. CDR3 sequence reads: CASSRGGAEGQPQHF. In DNA, the CDR3 is TGCGCCAGCAGCCGTGGGGGCGCTGAAGGTCAGCCCCAGCATTTT.

This rearrangement joins TRBV11-2 to TRBJ2-6, with 7 bases lining up with TRBD1. CDR1 is SGHAT and CDR2 is FQNNGV in the germline V gene. V shed 1 base, J shed 4 bases, and the junction held 13 bases outside the gene matches. The CDR3 has 19 residues. The CDR3 is CASSLAPSGGVWGANVLTF. The DNA for the CDR3 is TGTGCCAGCAGCTTAGCGCCGTCAGGGGGTGTGTGGGGGGCCAACGTCCTGACTTTC.

The chain is built from TRBV2 and TRBJ1-5; D remains ambiguous. Germline V gene data show CDR1 as SNHLY and CDR2 as FYNNEI. This CDR3 has 15 residues. V lost 6 bases, J lost 0 bases, and 12 bases lay in between. CDR3 DNA: TGTGCCAGCAGGGAGAGGGCGGCTAGCAATCAGCCCCAGCATTTT. Amino acid sequence: CASRERAASNQPQHF.

This chain connects TRBV6-1 to TRBJ1-5; TRBD1 matches 9 bases. Per the germline V gene, CDR1 is MNHNS and CDR2 is SASEGT. Trimming at V came to 6 bases and at J to 0 bases, leaving 3 bases not matched to a gene. This CDR3 is built from 15 residues. CDR3 loop: CASRQGATSNQPQHF. The CDR3 coding sequence is TGTGCCAGCAGACAGGGGGCGACTAGCAATCAGCCCCAGCATTTT.

J is TRBJ2-2 and V is TRBV29-1; 7 bases are a match to TRBD1. Per the germline V gene, CDR1 is SQVTM and CDR2 is ANQGSEA. J was trimmed by 7 bases and V by 7 bases; bases with no gene match: 9. There are 13 residues in the CDR3. The CDR3 region is CSAKTGKIGELFF. The CDR3 DNA is TGCAGCGCTAAGACAGGGAAAATCGGGGAGCTGTTTTTT.

V gene TRBV5-1 combines with J gene TRBJ1-2; D unresolved. Germline CDR1 is SGHRS and CDR2 is YFSETQ. The V end was cut by 0 bases, the J end by 2 bases, with 8 bases between. This CDR3 has 14 residues. CDR3 DNA: TGCGCCAGCAGCTTGGTACGCAGAAACTATGGCTACACCTTC. Its protein is CASSLVRRNYGYTF.

The gene calls are TRBV6-5 and TRBJ1-1; D not certain. V lost 0 bases to trimming and J lost 3 bases, with 8 bases between them. Looked up from germline, CDR1 is MNHEY and CDR2 is SVGAGI. The CDR3 sequence is 14 residues long. The CDR3 is CASSYSSDYTEAFF. Written as DNA, the CDR3 is TGTGCCAGCAGTTACTCTTCAGATTACACTGAAGCTTTCTTT.

The chain is built from TRBV5-8 and TRBJ1-3; 8 nucleotides agree with TRBD1. V shed 4 bases, J shed 2 bases, and the junction held 8 bases outside the gene matches. Germline loops: CDR1 SGHTS, CDR2 YDEGEE. This CDR3 spans 16 amino acids. The CDR3 sequence: CASSVTGAPPGNTIYF. CDR3 coding DNA: TGTGCCAGCAGCGTGACAGGGGCACCACCTGGAAACACCATATATTTT.